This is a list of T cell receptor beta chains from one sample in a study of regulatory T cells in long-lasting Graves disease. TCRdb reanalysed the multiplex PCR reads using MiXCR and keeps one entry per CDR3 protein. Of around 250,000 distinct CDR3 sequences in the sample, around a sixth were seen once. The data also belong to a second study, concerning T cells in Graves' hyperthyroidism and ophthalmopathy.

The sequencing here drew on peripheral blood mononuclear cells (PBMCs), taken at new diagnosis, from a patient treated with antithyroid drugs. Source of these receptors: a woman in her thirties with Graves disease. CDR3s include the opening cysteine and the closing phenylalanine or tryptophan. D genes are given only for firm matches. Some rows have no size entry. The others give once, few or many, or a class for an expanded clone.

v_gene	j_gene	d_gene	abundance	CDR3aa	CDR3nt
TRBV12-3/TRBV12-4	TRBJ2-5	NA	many	CASSFGVETQYF	TGTGCCAGCAGTTTTGGTGTTGAGACCCAGTACTTC
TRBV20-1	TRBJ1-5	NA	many	CSAITDSSNQPQHF	TGCAGTGCTATTACCGACAGTAGCAATCAGCCCCAGCATTTT
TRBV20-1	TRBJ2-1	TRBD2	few	CSARQAGGPFNEQFF	TGCAGTGCTAGACAAGCGGGGGGGCCCTTCAATGAGCAGTTCTTC
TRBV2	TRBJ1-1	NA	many	CASREDRNTEAFF	TGTGCCAGCAGGGAAGACAGGAACACTGAAGCTTTCTTT
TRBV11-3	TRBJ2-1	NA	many	CASSLEGGANEQFF	TGTGCCAGCAGCTTGGAGGGGGGGGCCAATGAGCAGTTCTTC
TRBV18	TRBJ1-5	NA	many	CASSPVYSNQPQHF	TGTGCCAGCTCACCCGTTTATAGCAATCAGCCCCAGCATTTT
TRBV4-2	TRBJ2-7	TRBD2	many	CASSQDDQRGYEQYF	TGTGCCAGCAGCCAAGATGACCAGCGGGGTTACGAGCAGTACTTC
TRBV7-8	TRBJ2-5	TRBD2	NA	CASSLPGLAGTKETQYF	TGTGCCAGCAGCTTACCCGGACTAGCGGGGACCAAAGAGACCCAGTACTTC
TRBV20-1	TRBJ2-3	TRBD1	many	CSGQGRTDTQYF	TGCAGTGGACAGGGGAGGACAGATACGCAGTATTTT
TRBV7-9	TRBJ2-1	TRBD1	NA	CASSLARTGVEQFF	TGTGCCAGCAGCTTAGCCAGGACAGGGGTTGAGCAGTTCTTC
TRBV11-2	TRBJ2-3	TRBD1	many	CASSLTGQGDTQYF	TGTGCCAGCAGCTTAACAGGACAGGGGGATACGCAGTATTTT
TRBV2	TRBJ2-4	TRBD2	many	CASNGGGGNIQYF	TGTGCCAGCAACGGTGGGGGGGGAAACATTCAGTACTTC
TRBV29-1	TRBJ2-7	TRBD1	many	CSVGDSSYEQYF	TGCAGCGTCGGGGACAGTTCCTACGAGCAGTACTTC
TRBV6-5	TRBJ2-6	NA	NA	CASSSSRSVSGANVLTF	TGTGCCAGCAGTTCCTCAAGGTCGGTCTCTGGGGCCAACGTCCTGACTTTC
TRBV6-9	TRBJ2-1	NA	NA	CASSFRGLDYNEQFF	TGTGCCAGCAGTTTCCGGGGTCTGGACTACAATGAGCAGTTCTTC
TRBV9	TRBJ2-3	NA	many	CASSIDLDTQYF	TGTGCCAGCAGCATCGACCTAGATACGCAGTATTTT
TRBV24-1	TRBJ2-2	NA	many	CATSEGGRDTGELFF	TGTGCCACCAGTGAGGGCGGGCGGGACACCGGGGAGCTGTTTTTT